Presented here are 25 T cell receptor beta chains from one specimen sequenced in a study of blood T cell repertoires in COVID-19. TCRdb keeps only in-frame clones here, not all; method: immunoSEQ multiplex PCR. The sample shows under 150,000 clones, 84% of them seen only once. The sequenced material came from peripheral blood. These receptors were obtained from a human donor in a cohort sampled during active COVID-19.

This chain links TRBV5-1 with TRBJ2-3; no firm D call. The V end lost 6 bases, the J end lost 0 bases, and 11 bases lay between the germline ends. This CDR3 spans 14 amino acids. CDR1 and CDR2 from the germline V gene are SGHRS and YFSETQ. The CDR3 sequence is CASNPQTSTDTQYF. As DNA, the CDR3 is TGCGCCAGCAACCCCCAGACAAGCACAGATACGCAGTATTTT.

The V call is TRBV5-1, the J call TRBJ2-7; 8 bases map to TRBD2. V lost 0 bases to trimming and J lost 5 bases; unmatched junction nucleotides: 7. The CDR3 runs 15 residues. Germline CDR1 SGHRS, CDR2 YFSETQ. The DNA for the CDR3 is TGCGCCAGCAGCTTGGGGGGACTAGTTACGCACGAGCAGTACTTC. Its translation: CASSLGGLVTHEQYF. The full variable domain, completed using reference TRBV5-1 and TRBJ2-7, is KAGVTQTPRYLIKTRGQQVTLSCSPISGHRSVSWYQQTPGQGLQFLFEYFSETQRNKGNFPGRFSGRQFSNSRSEMNVSTLELGDSALYLCASSLGGLVTHEQYFGPGTRLTVT.

The gene calls are TRBV2 and TRBJ2-4; TRBD2 is a possible D gene (6 bases). Germline V gene sequence: CDR1 SNHLY, CDR2 FYNNEI. This CDR3 contains 17 residues. V shed 0 bases and J shed 0 bases, with 12 bases lying between them. CDR3 coding DNA: TGTGCCAGCAGTGAAGCGGAACTAGCCCTAGCCAAAAACATTCAGTACTTC. The encoded protein is CASSEAELALAKNIQYF.

This chain uses TRBV7-8 with TRBJ2-6, with TRBD1 identical over 7 bases. The V and J ends lost 1 base and 4 bases, in that order; junction bases with no gene match: 7. Per the germline V gene, CDR1 is SGHVS and CDR2 is FQNEAQ. This CDR3 has 17 residues. CDR3 DNA: TGTGCCAGCAGCTTAGTTCGACAGGGTTTAGGGGCCAACGTCCTGACTTTC. Protein sequence: CASSLVRQGLGANVLTF. The entire variable domain, with the rest obtained from reference TRBV7-8 and TRBJ2-6, is as follows: GAGVSQSPRYKVAKRGQDVALRCDPISGHVSLFWYQQALGQGPEFLTYFQNEAQLDKSGLPSDRFFAERPEGSVSTLKIQRTQQEDSAVYLCASSLVRQGLGANVLTFGAGSRLTVL.

The gene calls are TRBV5-1 and TRBJ2-7; weak D call: TRBD2 (6 bases). Germline CDR1 reads SGHRS; CDR2 reads YFSETQ. The CDR3 covers 12 residues. V was pared by 6 bases and J by 3 bases, with 10 bases between. CDR3 amino acids: CASKDSGYEQYF. In nucleotides, the CDR3 is TGCGCCAGCAAAGATAGCGGCTACGAGCAGTACTTC.

This clone has more than one count but fewer than ten. The chain couples TRBV12-3 or TRBV12-4 to TRBJ2-3; D is possibly TRBD1 (6 bases). The CDR3 sequence is 12 residues long. Deletions cut 7 bases from V and 14 bases from J, with 19 bases between. DNA for the CDR3: TGTGCCAGCAATCTCAACCGGGACAAACCGTATTTT. It codes for CASNLNRDKPYF.

The chain recombines TRBV7-9 with TRBJ2-7; D unclear. Germline V lookup: CDR1 SEHNR, CDR2 FQNEAQ (reference sequence). The ends were cut back, 5 bases at V and 0 bases at J, with 23 bases in the middle. The CDR3 extends over 18 amino acids. CDR3 region: CASSPASLTDYYSYEQYF. The CDR3 DNA follows: TGTGCCAGCAGCCCAGCGTCCCTTACGGATTATTACTCCTACGAGCAGTACTTC.

For this clone: The junction and the germline gene differ at one end; a read error may be behind it. V gene TRBV7-7 combines with J gene TRBJ2-5; 9 bases fit TRBD2. There are 18 residues in the CDR3. CDR1 and CDR2 (germline): SSHAT, FNYEAQ (reference sequence). Here the CDR3 DNA reads TGTGCTAGCAGCTTCAATAGCGGGGGCCGCTTAACAAAAGAGACCCAGTACTTC. Its protein product is CASSFNSGGRLTKETQYF.

The chain links TRBV24-1 to TRBJ1-1; D gene ambiguous. Trimming shortened V by 0 bases and J by 0 bases, and 13 bases separated the two germline ends. In germline, CDR1 is KGHDR, CDR2 SFDVKD. This CDR3 has 17 amino acids. CDR3 in amino acids: CATSDLWSVSMNTEAFF. CDR3 DNA: TGTGCCACCAGTGATTTGTGGTCGGTTTCAATGAACACTGAAGCTTTCTTT.

The rearrangement links TRBV3-1 (or the pseudogene TRBV3-2) to TRBJ1-3; D uncertain. Looked up from germline, CDR1 is LGHDT and CDR2 is YNNKEL (reference sequence). CDR3 length equals 17 residues. Trimming left V 1 base short and J 0 bases short, with 13 bases between. The CDR3 spells CASSQGGPTVSGNTIYF. The CDR3 nucleotides read TGTGCCAGCAGCCAAGGAGGTCCCACCGTCTCTGGAAACACCATATATTTT.

This chain joins TRBV19 and TRBJ2-3; TRBD1 agrees at 10 bases. The germline V gene has CDR1 LNHDA and CDR2 SQIVND (reference sequence). Trimming took 7 bases from V and 5 from J; bases not matched to a gene: 9. The CDR3 has 15 residues. CDR3 sequence (DNA): TGTGCCAGTACCCATCGGGGGACAGGGGTAGATACGCAGTATTTT. Amino acids: CASTHRGTGVDTQYF.

The chain is built from TRBV5-1 and TRBJ1-4, with 7 bases that match TRBD1. The V and J ends lost 4 bases and 5 bases, in that order; junction bases with no gene match: 8. Germline-derived CDR1 and CDR2 are SGHRS and YFSETQ. The CDR3 is made up of 15 amino acids. The CDR3 is CASSPNTGVNEKLFF. In DNA, the CDR3 is TGCGCCAGCAGCCCGAATACAGGGGTAAATGAAAAACTGTTTTTT.

The chain is built from TRBV9 and TRBJ2-3, with TRBD2 matching 10 bases. The CDR3 runs 17 residues. The V gene end was trimmed by 4 bases and the J gene end by 0 bases; junction bases not matched to a gene: 8. Germline CDR1 SGDLS, CDR2 YYNGEE. The chain's CDR3 is CASSTQALAGSTDTQYF. CDR3 DNA: TGTGCCAGCAGCACCCAAGCACTAGCGGGGAGCACAGATACGCAGTATTTT.

The CDR3 protein is CASSPDRGFLSSPLHF. DNA of the CDR3: TGTGCCAGCAGCCCGGACAGGGGGTTCCTAAGCTCACCCCTCCACTTT. The gene calls are TRBV7-9 and TRBJ1-6; 10 positions agree with TRBD1. Germline V gene data show CDR1 as SEHNR and CDR2 as FQNEAQ (reference sequence). V gave up 5 bases and J gave up 10 bases; unmatched junction bases: 11. The CDR3 has 16 amino acids.

The CDR3 sequence is CASSSDRGANTIYF. In DNA, the CDR3 is TGTGCCAGCAGCTCGGACAGGGGGGCAAACACCATATATTTT. The chain uses TRBV5-5 and TRBJ1-3; TRBD1 matches at 10 bases. CDR1 is SGHKS and CDR2 is YYEKEE in the germline V gene (reference sequence). V lost 3 bases, J lost 6 bases, and 3 bases stayed unmatched. The CDR3 consists of 14 residues. The full variable domain, rest sourced from reference TRBV5-5 and TRBJ1-3, is DAGVTQSPTHLIKTRGQQVTLRCSPISGHKSVSWYQQVLGQGPQFIFQYYEKEERGRGNFPDRFSARQFPNYSSELNVNALLLGDSALYLCASSSDRGANTIYFGEGSWLTVV.

This chain joins TRBV6-5 and TRBJ1-5; 9 bases line up with TRBD1. CDR1 and CDR2 from the germline V gene are MNHEY and SVGAGI. The V gene end was trimmed by 6 bases and the J gene end by 9 bases; junction bases not matched to a gene: 12. The CDR3 spans 15 residues. CDR3 amino acids: CASSRDRGTISPQHF. CDR3 DNA sequence: TGTGCCAGCAGCCGAGACAGGGGGACAATTTCGCCCCAGCATTTT.

The chain uses TRBV7-6 and TRBJ1-3, with D possibly TRBD1 on 5 matching bases. This CDR3 is built from 16 residues. Germline V gene sequence: CDR1 SGHVS, CDR2 FNYEAQ. V shed 0 bases and J shed 4 bases, with 13 bases lying between them. CDR3 sequence: CASSLAPLTVGNTIYF. DNA of the CDR3: TGTGCCAGCAGCTTAGCTCCCTTGACAGTCGGAAACACCATATATTTT.

The chain recombines TRBV12-3 or TRBV12-4 with TRBJ1-2, with TRBD1 identical over 7 bases. The CDR3 is 11 amino acids. V lost 7 bases and J lost 8; bases outside the gene matches: 4. CDR3 in amino acids: CASMRGRGYTF. CDR3 sequence (DNA): TGTGCCAGCATGAGGGGGCGAGGCTACACCTTC.

The chain has TRBV7-9 and TRBJ2-7; the D is unclear. CDR1 and CDR2 from the germline V gene are SEHNR and FQNEAQ (reference sequence). V was clipped by 1 base and J by 2 bases, with 6 bases between them. This CDR3 has 13 amino acids. The CDR3 is CASSLGVAYEQYF. CDR3 DNA sequence: TGTGCCAGCAGCTTAGGAGTAGCCTACGAGCAGTACTTC.

The rearrangement uses TRBV7-8 and TRBJ2-7, with 7 positions matching TRBD1. Germline CDR1 and CDR2: SGHVS and FQNEAQ. The V gene end was trimmed by 5 bases and the J gene end by 1 base; junction bases not matched to a gene: 8. This CDR3 comprises 15 residues. This chain's CDR3 is CASSQGTALSYEQYF. CDR3 DNA sequence: TGTGCCAGCAGCCAAGGGACAGCGCTTTCCTACGAGCAGTACTTC.

The rearrangement links TRBV20-1 to TRBJ2-7; tentative D call: TRBD2 (5 bases). The germline V gene encodes CDR1 DFQATT and CDR2 SNEGSKA (reference sequence). This CDR3 contains 11 residues. V lost 5 bases, J lost 5 bases, and 10 bases lay in between. The CDR3 reads CSASGVNEQYF. CDR3 nucleotides: TGCAGTGCTTCCGGGGTGAACGAGCAGTACTTC.

The chain carries TRBV18 and TRBJ2-7; the D gene is possibly TRBD1 (6 bases). The CDR3 loop spans 13 amino acids. The germline CDR1 and CDR2 sequences are KGHSH and LQKENI. With 2 bases removed from V and 2 bases from J, the gap between germline ends came to 7 bases. In DNA form, the CDR3 reads TGTGCCAGCTCACCATGGGACACCTACGAGCAGTACTTC. This sequence encodes CASSPWDTYEQYF.

This clone has a handful of counts. The chain links TRBV7-6 to TRBJ1-2; TRBD1 matches 8 bases. The CDR3 extends over 13 amino acids. Unmatched junction bases numbered 3, after V lost 5 bases and J lost 4 bases. Per the germline V gene, CDR1 is SGHVS and CDR2 is FNYEAQ. CDR3 amino acids: CASSDTGGYGYTF. In DNA, the CDR3 is TGTGCCAGCAGCGACACAGGGGGCTATGGCTACACCTTC.

The chain carries TRBV12-3 or TRBV12-4 and TRBJ1-2, with TRBD1 matching over 7 bases. The V segment lost 1 base and the J segment 6 bases; nucleotides outside the gene matches: 2. The CDR3 contains 13 residues. The CDR3 is CASSLGQGDGYTF. The CDR3 DNA sequence: TGTGCCAGCAGTTTAGGGCAGGGGGATGGCTACACCTTC.

This chain links TRBV12-3 or TRBV12-4 with TRBJ2-7; TRBD1 might be the D (6 bases). Trimming pared 6 bases from V and 2 bases from J, leaving 11 bases between. The CDR3 is made up of 13 amino acids. For the CDR3, the DNA is TGTGCCAGCAGCCCGGACAGAACCTACGAGCAGTACTTC. This sequence encodes CASSPDRTYEQYF.